The 29 T cell receptor beta chains given below trace back to one sample, sequenced in a study of blood T cell repertoires in COVID-19. The repertoire was sequenced with immunoSEQ multiplex PCR; TCRdb's copy has only in-frame clones and lacks some. The table lists 150,000 to 180,000 clones, roughly 81% of them singletons. Sequencing was carried out using peripheral blood. The receptors come from a woman aged 55-69 years with COVID-19, enrolled during active disease.

The rearrangement uses TRBV11-1 and TRBJ2-7; TRBD1 is a possible D gene (5 bases). CDR1 and CDR2 (germline): SGHAT, FQDESV (reference sequence). Trimming shortened V by 5 bases and J by 0 bases, and 11 bases separated the two germline ends. The CDR3 totals 14 residues. Written as DNA, the CDR3 is TGTGCCAGCAGCCCCCAGGGAAACTCCTACGAGCAGTACTTC. This translates into CASSPQGNSYEQYF.

J is TRBJ1-2 and V is TRBV5-5, with D possibly matching TRBD1 (5 bases). Germline values: CDR1 SGHKS, CDR2 YYEKEE (reference sequence). This CDR3 is 15 amino acids long. V gave up 0 bases and J gave up 6 bases, with 15 bases separating them. The CDR3 DNA follows: TGTGCCAGCAGCTTGGTCCCTCAGGGCGGCAATGGCTACACCTTC. This translates into CASSLVPQGGNGYTF.

Here the CDR3 reads CASSPDIGTDPYGYTF. DNA of the CDR3: TGTGCCAGCAGCCCAGATATCGGGACAGATCCTTATGGCTACACCTTC. The chain recombines TRBV7-6 with TRBJ1-2; 7 positions match TRBD1. The trim removed 5 bases at V and 5 bases at J, leaving 14 bases unmatched. Germline CDR1 SGHVS, CDR2 FNYEAQ. The CDR3 sequence is 16 residues long.

The chain is built from TRBV29-1 and TRBJ1-1, with D maybe TRBD1 (5 bases). CDR1 and CDR2 (germline): SQVTM, ANQGSEA. Trimming removed 4 bases from V and 4 bases from J, with 10 bases in between. The CDR3 covers 12 residues. The CDR3 here is CSVVGRVTEAFF. The CDR3 region has the DNA TGCAGCGTTGTAGGCAGGGTCACTGAAGCTTTCTTT.

The rearrangement joins TRBV3-1 (or the pseudogene TRBV3-2) to TRBJ1-5, with 7 bases identical to TRBD1. Germline CDR1 is LGHDT and CDR2 is YNNKEL (reference sequence). This CDR3 region has 14 residues. Trimming cost V 3 bases and J 6 bases; bases outside gene matches: 5. CDR3 coding DNA: TGTGCCAGCAGCCAGGACAGGTCCACTCAGCCCCAGCATTTT. Its protein product is CASSQDRSTQPQHF.

This clone was observed a few times. The chain recombines TRBV6-1 with TRBJ2-7; D is unclear. Trimming removed 2 bases at V and 5 bases at J, with 10 bases between. The germline gives CDR1 MNHNS, CDR2 SASEGT. This CDR3 region has 13 residues. The CDR3 here is CASSEPPYNEQYV. The CDR3 DNA follows: TGTGCCAGCAGTGAACCCCCTTACAACGAGCAGTACGTC.

The J gene is TRBJ1-1, the V gene TRBV5-1, with 7 bases that match TRBD1. Germline lookup yields CDR1 SGHRS and CDR2 YFSETQ. The junction had 4 bases not matched to a gene; V was cut back by 0 bases and J by 8 bases. The CDR3 is 13 amino acids. The CDR3 loop is CASSLGVQGEAFF. The CDR3 DNA reads TGCGCCAGCAGCTTGGGAGTACAGGGGGAAGCTTTCTTT.

This CDR3 reads CASRRAAANEKLFF. CDR3 coding DNA: TGTGCCAGCAGGAGGGCAGCGGCTAATGAAAAACTGTTTTTT. This rearrangement joins TRBV6-5 to TRBJ1-4, with D unresolved. CDR3 length: 14 residues. V was shortened by 6 bases and J by 3 bases, with 11 bases between the two germline ends. Germline CDR1 and CDR2: MNHEY and SVGAGI.

The chain links TRBV29-1 to TRBJ1-3; unclear D gene. Germline V gives CDR1 SQVTM, CDR2 ANQGSEA. CDR3 length: 16 amino acids. The ends were cut back, 3 bases at V and 0 bases at J, with 15 bases in the middle. The CDR3, as DNA: TGCAGCGTTGATCTTCGGGAGCCCTTCTCTGGAAACACCATATATTTT. Protein sequence: CSVDLREPFSGNTIYF.

V gene TRBV2 combines with J gene TRBJ1-3; the D gene is possibly TRBD1 (6 bases). The CDR3 contains 14 residues. The germline V gene has CDR1 SNHLY and CDR2 FYNNEI. Trimming removed 4 bases from V and 4 bases from J, with 11 bases in between. CDR3 nucleotide sequence: TGTGCCAGCAGTGCGGGAGGGGGAGGAAACACCATATATTTT. Protein: CASSAGGGGNTIYF.

This CDR3 is CASSLGDRAGNSPLHF. CDR3 sequence (DNA): TGCGCCAGCAGCTTGGGGGACAGGGCAGGAAATTCACCCCTCCACTTT. The chain couples TRBV5-1 to TRBJ1-6; 9 bases map to TRBD1. There are 16 residues in the CDR3. With 0 bases clipped from V and 7 bases from J, the junction kept 5 bases outside the gene matches. CDR1 is SGHRS and CDR2 is YFSETQ in the germline V gene.

The rearrangement joins TRBV5-1 to TRBJ2-7; D is uncertain. Germline CDR1 and CDR2: SGHRS and YFSETQ. The CDR3 loop spans 16 amino acids. V was pared by 0 bases and J by 0 bases, with 13 bases between. CDR3 sequence reads: CASSLGSRPSSYEQYF. The DNA of the CDR3 is TGCGCCAGCAGCTTGGGTTCCAGGCCGAGCTCCTACGAGCAGTACTTC.

The chain has TRBV3-1 (or the pseudogene TRBV3-2) and TRBJ2-7; TRBD2 matches at 8 bases. The CDR3 loop spans 14 amino acids. J was trimmed by 6 bases and V by 8 bases; bases with no gene match: 12. Germline V gene data show CDR1 as LGHDT and CDR2 as YNNKEL (reference sequence). CDR3 sequence reads: CASSLRGEKREQYF. The CDR3 region has the DNA TGTGCCAGCTCCCTGCGGGGGGAGAAGCGCGAGCAGTACTTC.

The chain carries TRBV27 and TRBJ2-4, with 11 bases lining up with TRBD2. Trimming took 11 bases from V and 2 from J; bases not matched to a gene: 2. The CDR3 is made up of 13 amino acids. The germline CDR1 and CDR2 sequences are MNHEY and SMNVEV (reference sequence). This chain's CDR3 is CAASGGPKNIQYF. In nucleotides, the CDR3 is TGTGCCGCTAGCGGGGGGCCCAAAAACATTCAGTACTTC.

This clone has just a few counts. The genes are TRBV25-1 and TRBJ2-1, with D possibly TRBD1 on 5 matching bases. Germline V lookup: CDR1 MGHDK, CDR2 SYGVNS. The length of the CDR3 is 17 residues. Trimming pared 4 bases from V and 3 bases from J, leaving 19 bases between. CDR3 sequence (DNA): TGTGCCAGCAGTGGGTCCAGGGTCACGACCTTCTACAATGAGCAGTTCTTC. Its protein product is CASSGSRVTTFYNEQFF.

The V and J genes are TRBV10-2 and TRBJ1-3; TRBD1 is a possible D gene (6 bases). Germline CDR1 and CDR2: WSHSY and SAAADI. The CDR3 loop spans 14 amino acids. V was trimmed by 8 bases and J by 0 bases, leaving 11 bases between them. The CDR3 is CASQGTPSGNTIYF. The CDR3 coding sequence is TGCGCCAGCCAGGGGACCCCCTCTGGAAACACCATATATTTT.

This rearrangement joins TRBV4-1 to TRBJ2-1; TRBD2 agrees at 9 bases. The CDR3 has 16 residues. V gave up 0 bases and J gave up 4 bases; unmatched junction bases: 4. Looked up from germline, CDR1 is MGHRA and CDR2 is YSYEKL. CDR3 bases: TGCGCCAGCAGCCAAGACGCACTAGCGGGTTACAATGAGCAGTTCTTC. As protein: CASSQDALAGYNEQFF.

This clone was counted only a few times. The chain has TRBV12-3 or TRBV12-4 and TRBJ1-2, with D hard to call. V gave up 0 bases and J gave up 7 bases, with 9 bases separating them. This CDR3 contains 13 residues. The CDR3 nucleotides are TGTGCCAGCAGTTTAGCTGCGGGTAGTGGCTACACCTTC. Residues: CASSLAAGSGYTF.

The V and J genes are TRBV29-1 and TRBJ2-7; D perhaps matches TRBD2 (6 bases). The CDR3 is made up of 15 amino acids. V lost 0 bases to trimming and J lost 4 bases, with 16 bases between them. Germline V gives CDR1 SQVTM, CDR2 ANQGSEA. The CDR3, as DNA: TGCAGCGTTGAAGATCCCCCAGGAGGGGTTTACGAGCAGTACTTC. Translated, it gives CSVEDPPGGVYEQYF.

The V and J genes are TRBV12-5 and TRBJ2-2; 7 bases map to TRBD1. The CDR3 runs to 12 residues. CDR1 and CDR2 from the germline V gene are LGHNT and FRNRAP. V gave up 6 bases and J gave up 5 bases; unmatched junction bases: 0. This CDR3 is CASGTGTGELFF. CDR3 DNA sequence: TGTGCTAGTGGGACAGGGACCGGGGAGCTGTTTTTT.

The chain recombines TRBV12-5 with TRBJ1-3; 7 bases align to TRBD1. The J segment lost 0 bases and the V segment lost 2 bases, leaving 7 bases of the junction unmatched. The CDR3 has 17 residues. CDR1 is LGHNT and CDR2 is FRNRAP in the germline V gene. The CDR3 nucleotides are TGTGCTAGTGGTTTGTCCCCTTCAGGGGGCTCTGGAAACACCATATATTTT. Its translation is CASGLSPSGGSGNTIYF.

The V and J genes are TRBV3-1 (or the pseudogene TRBV3-2) and TRBJ1-1; a possible D gene is TRBD1 (6 bases). The CDR3 runs to 13 residues. The germline V and J ends were trimmed by 2 bases and 4 bases, with 8 bases remaining between them. The germline gives CDR1 LGHDT, CDR2 YNNKEL (reference sequence). The CDR3 DNA reads TGTGCCAGCAGCCAACGAGGGGGCACTGAAGCTTTCTTT. Translating gives CASSQRGGTEAFF.

This chain connects TRBV6-6 to TRBJ1-6, with 7 bases fitting TRBD1. Germline V gene lookup returns CDR1 MNHNY and CDR2 SVGAGI (reference sequence). The CDR3 covers 15 residues. V gave up 4 bases and J gave up 8 bases; unmatched junction bases: 8. CDR3 sequence reads: CASSSLGQWDSPLHF. The CDR3 coding sequence is TGTGCCAGCAGTTCGTTGGGACAGTGGGATTCACCCCTCCACTTT.

The chain is built from TRBV5-4 and TRBJ1-5, with D tentatively TRBD1 (6 bases). V lost 4 bases and J lost 2, with 13 bases in between. Germline V gene data show CDR1 as SGHNT and CDR2 as YYREEE (reference sequence). This CDR3 is 15 amino acids long. The CDR3 spells CASSVGGGRNQPQHF. Here the CDR3 DNA reads TGTGCCAGCAGCGTGGGGGGGGGCCGCAATCAGCCCCAGCATTTT.

This clone showed up just a few times. The chain has TRBV18 and TRBJ2-7; 8 positions agree with TRBD2. With V trimmed by 3 bases and J by 2 bases, 6 bases remained unmatched. CDR3 length equals 15 residues. Germline V gene data show CDR1 as KGHSH and CDR2 as LQKENI. This CDR3 is CASSPSGRGPYEQYF. The CDR3 nucleotides read TGTGCCAGCTCACCGAGCGGGAGAGGGCCCTACGAGCAGTACTTC.

J is TRBJ2-3 and V is TRBV19, with 8 nucleotides matching TRBD2. This CDR3 comprises 16 residues. Germline values: CDR1 LNHDA, CDR2 SQIVND (reference sequence). After removal of 4 bases from V and 6 bases from J, the junction contained 12 bases not matched to a gene. The CDR3, as DNA: TGTGCCAGTAGTACCCGGGGGGGGACTGGGAAGGATACGCAGTATTTT. Amino acid sequence: CASSTRGGTGKDTQYF.

This chain joins TRBV6-6 and TRBJ1-1; no clear D gene. V lost 4 bases and J lost 0, with 9 bases in between. Looked up from germline, CDR1 is MNHNY and CDR2 is SVGAGI (reference sequence). The CDR3 totals 14 residues. CDR3 coding DNA: TGTGCCAGCAGTTCGGCGAGGGTGAACACTGAAGCTTTCTTT. Protein: CASSSARVNTEAFF.

The CDR3 reads CASNPAGNTGELFF. In nucleotides, the CDR3 is TGCGCCAGCAACCCAGCGGGGAACACCGGGGAGCTGTTTTTT. This sequence joins TRBV5-1 and TRBJ2-2, with D possibly TRBD2 on 6 matching bases. Looked up from germline, CDR1 is SGHRS and CDR2 is YFSETQ. The CDR3 has 14 amino acids. Trimming took off 6 bases at V and 1 base at J, with 10 bases between the two ends.

The chain couples TRBV18 to TRBJ2-5; 7 nucleotides line up with TRBD1. The CDR3 covers 13 residues. V was clipped by 6 bases and J by 3 bases; unmatched bases: 4. Germline lookup yields CDR1 KGHSH and CDR2 LQKENI. CDR3 region: CASSKGTEETQYF. CDR3 DNA sequence: TGTGCCAGCTCTAAGGGGACAGAAGAGACCCAGTACTTC.